This T cell receptor (beta chain) is from a study of blood T cell repertoires in COVID-19. Study-wide background: T cells, B-cell-depleted T cells, or PBMCs supplied cDNA or gDNA.

In the source study's methods: Reference gene primer amplification in the assay estimated nucleated cell counts. Profiling relied on immunoSEQ multiplex PCR, and the TCRdb table lists in-frame clones only, not all of them. V and J calls and clone size are those listed in that table; D and trimming were worked out from the DNA. The table shows about 78,000 clones, with 80% to 95% occurring only once. The CDR3 is 16 amino acids. With 3 bases clipped from V and 8 bases from J, the junction kept 9 bases outside the gene matches. Germline assignment: CDR1 LNHDA and CDR2 SQIVND (reference sequence). The V and J genes are TRBV19 and TRBJ1-4; TRBD1 aligns across 10 bases. The sample was peripheral blood. This clonotype was sampled from a woman aged 50 to 65 in a cohort sampled during active COVID-19. The CDR3 sequence is CASSIGGGQGTEKLFF. In nucleotides, the CDR3 is TGTGCCAGTAGTATCGGTGGGGGACAGGGGACCGAAAAACTGTTTTTT.